This TCR beta chain was recorded in a study of regulatory T cells. General study points: In CD3G-deficient patients, conventional CD4+ T cells were enriched for hydrophobic CDR3 residues at positions 6 and 7. Patient repertoires had restricted TRB V-J pairs and skewed V and J usage, most in Tregs.

Unmatched junction bases numbered 6, after V lost 5 bases and J lost 6 bases. CDR3 size: 15 residues. Germline CDR1 SGHVS, CDR2 FQNEAQ. Patients aged 2 to 39 years had fewer naive and more memory CD4+ and CD8+ T cells. In the case of this clone: As yet, its antigen is unknown.

The PCR used 52 TRBV and 13 TRBJ primers. TCRdb's copy holds only in-frame clones and misses some; the assay was immunoSEQ multiplex PCR. The data hold about 23,000 clones, with roughly 84% observed a single time. The sample consisted of conventional CD4+ T cells sorted from blood. The source of this sequence is a child between 5 and 17 years old with CD3G deficiency. V is TRBV7-8 and J is TRBJ2-3; TRBD2 matches 12 bases. CDR3 sequence (DNA): TGTGCCAGCAGCCTGACTAGCGGGAGTGGGGATACGCAGTATTTT. Translated, it gives CASSLTSGSGDTQYF.